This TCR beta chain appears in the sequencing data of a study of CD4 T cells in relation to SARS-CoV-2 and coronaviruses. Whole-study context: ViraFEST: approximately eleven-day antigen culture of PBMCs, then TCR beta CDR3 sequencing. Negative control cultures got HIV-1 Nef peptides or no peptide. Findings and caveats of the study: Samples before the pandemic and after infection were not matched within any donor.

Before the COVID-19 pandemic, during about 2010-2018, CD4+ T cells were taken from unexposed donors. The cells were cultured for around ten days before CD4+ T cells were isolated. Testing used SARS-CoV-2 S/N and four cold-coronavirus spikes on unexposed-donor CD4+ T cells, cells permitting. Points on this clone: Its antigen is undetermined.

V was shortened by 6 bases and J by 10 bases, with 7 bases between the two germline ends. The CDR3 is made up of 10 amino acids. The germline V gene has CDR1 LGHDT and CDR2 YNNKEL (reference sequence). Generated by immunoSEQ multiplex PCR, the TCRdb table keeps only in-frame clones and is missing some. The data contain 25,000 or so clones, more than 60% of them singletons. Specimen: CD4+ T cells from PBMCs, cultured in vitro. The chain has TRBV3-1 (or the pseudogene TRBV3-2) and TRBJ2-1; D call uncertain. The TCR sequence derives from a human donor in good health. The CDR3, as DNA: TGTGCCAGCAGGATAAGGGAGCAGTTCTTC. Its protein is CASRIREQFF.